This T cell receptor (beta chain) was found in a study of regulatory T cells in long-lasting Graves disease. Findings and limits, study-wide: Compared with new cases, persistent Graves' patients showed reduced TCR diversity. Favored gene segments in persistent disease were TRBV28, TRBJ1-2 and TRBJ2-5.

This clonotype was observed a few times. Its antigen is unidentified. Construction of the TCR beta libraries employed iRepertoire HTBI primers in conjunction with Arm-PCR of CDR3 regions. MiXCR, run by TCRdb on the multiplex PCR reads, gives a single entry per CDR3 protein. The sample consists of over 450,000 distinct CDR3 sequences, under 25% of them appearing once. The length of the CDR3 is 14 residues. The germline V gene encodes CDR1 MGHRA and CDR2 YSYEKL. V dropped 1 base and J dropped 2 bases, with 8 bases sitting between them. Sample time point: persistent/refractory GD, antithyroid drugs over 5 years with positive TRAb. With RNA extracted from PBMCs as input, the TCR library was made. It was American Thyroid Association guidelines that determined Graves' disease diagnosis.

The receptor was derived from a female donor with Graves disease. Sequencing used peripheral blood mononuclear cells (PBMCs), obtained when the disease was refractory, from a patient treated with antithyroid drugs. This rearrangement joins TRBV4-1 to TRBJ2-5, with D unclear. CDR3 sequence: CASSQVYGQETQYF. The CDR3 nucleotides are TGCGCCAGCAGCCAAGTGTACGGGCAAGAGACCCAGTACTTC.